One sample yielded the 10 T cell receptor beta chains listed below, sequenced in a study of blood T cells in healthy people across ages. Alongside a J-beta primer mix, a sample-barcoded 5' primer served in a second PCR lasting about 7 to 12 cycles. TCRdb passed the 5' RACE reads through MiXCR, listing each CDR3 protein once. The sample has about 1.5 million distinct CDR3 sequences, approximately 39% seen once. Sequenced input: blood. These receptors all come from a woman aged 18-30 years in good health.

The chain carries TRBV20-1 and TRBJ1-2; possibly TRBD1 for D (6 bases). V lost 4 bases to trimming and J lost 6 bases, with 9 bases between them. CDR3 size: 11 residues. Germline V gene sequence: CDR1 DFQATT, CDR2 SNEGSKA (reference sequence). The CDR3 region is CSATTGDGYTF. The CDR3 DNA sequence: TGCAGTGCTACGACAGGAGATGGCTACACCTTC.

The chain combines TRBV10-1 with TRBJ2-7; 7 bases are a match to TRBD1. This CDR3 has 15 amino acids. Germline CDR1 is WNHNN and CDR2 is SYGVQD (reference sequence). With 5 bases clipped from V and 0 bases from J, the junction kept 7 bases outside the gene matches. The CDR3 DNA follows: TGCGCCAGCAGTCCGGGACAGCTTAGCTCCTACGAGCAGTACTTC. Translated: CASSPGQLSSYEQYF.

In its sample, this clonotype was seen a few times. The V gene is TRBV27, the J gene TRBJ1-2; 8 nucleotides match TRBD1. This CDR3 has 14 residues. After removal of 6 bases from V and 8 bases from J, the junction contained 11 bases not matched to a gene. CDR1 and CDR2 (germline): MNHEY, SMNVEV (reference sequence). The CDR3 loop reads CASSSGQGPRGYTF. The CDR3 region has the DNA TGTGCCAGCAGCAGTGGACAGGGCCCAAGAGGCTACACCTTC.

This clonotype was seen only a few times. The chain couples TRBV4-1 to TRBJ1-1; D gene unclear. V lost 1 base and J 1 base, leaving 13 bases between the germline ends. The CDR3 loop spans 16 amino acids. Per germline, CDR1 MGHRA and CDR2 YSYEKL. CDR3 residues: CASSQVQISGNTEAFF. The CDR3 DNA is TGCGCCAGCAGCCAAGTTCAGATCTCGGGGAACACTGAAGCTTTCTTT.

The chain links TRBV5-1 to TRBJ1-2; D is possibly TRBD1 (5 bases). Germline-derived CDR1 and CDR2 are SGHRS and YFSETQ. The V end lost 0 bases, the J end lost 7 bases, and 10 bases lay between the germline ends. This CDR3 contains 13 residues. The CDR3 region has the DNA TGCGCCAGCAGCTTGGATTCAGGGAGTGGCTACACCTTC. The encoded protein is CASSLDSGSGYTF.

This clonotype was seen many times. V usage is TRBV27 and J usage is TRBJ2-1; TRBD1 or TRBD2 may be the D gene (5 bases each). Per the germline V gene, CDR1 is MNHEY and CDR2 is SMNVEV (reference sequence). V was shortened by 3 bases and J by 2 bases, with 8 bases between the two germline ends. This CDR3 spans 14 amino acids. CDR3 sequence: CASSFRGTYNEQFF. DNA for the CDR3: TGTGCCAGCAGTTTTCGGGGCACCTACAATGAGCAGTTCTTC.

As to this clonotype: This likely comes from a read error, as the CDR3 has no conserved phenylalanine or tryptophan at its end. CDR3 coding DNA: TGTGCCAGCAGCCAGCCCCGGGGAGGGTGGAGGCCTGAAGCTTTCTCT. Protein sequence: CASSQPRGGWRPEAFS. The rearrangement joins TRBV6-1 to TRBJ1-1; D is uncertain. This CDR3 has 16 amino acids. The germline CDR1 and CDR2 sequences are MNHNS and SASEGT. Trimming pared 6 bases from V and 6 bases from J, leaving 23 bases between.

J is TRBJ1-2 and V is TRBV20-1; TRBD1 aligns across 12 bases. The V segment lost 7 bases and the J segment 7 bases; nucleotides outside the gene matches: 10. The germline V gene encodes CDR1 DFQATT and CDR2 SNEGSKA (reference sequence). CDR3 size: 14 residues. This chain's CDR3 is CSVDQGQGALGYTF. CDR3 sequence (DNA): TGCAGTGTTGATCAGGGACAGGGGGCCCTTGGCTACACCTTC.

The rearrangement joins TRBV12-3 or TRBV12-4 to TRBJ2-7, with 12 nucleotides matching TRBD2. This CDR3 is built from 14 residues. V dropped 6 bases and J dropped 6; count of bases not matched to a gene: 6. CDR3 loop: CASSPTSGRGEQYF. The CDR3 bases are TGTGCCAGCAGCCCGACTAGCGGGAGAGGCGAGCAGTACTTC.

In regard to this clonotype: This may be a read error: a much more frequent sequence differs by one nucleotide. This chain joins TRBV29-1 and TRBJ2-5; 8 bases match TRBD1. The DNA end favors TRBJ2-7, so the J call may be wrong. Germline CDR1 is SQVTM and CDR2 is ANQGSEA. This CDR3 spans 16 amino acids. CDR3 in amino acids: CSTLYRGKVNPGEQYF. The DNA for the CDR3 is TGCAGCACATTGTACAGGGGGAAGGTAAATCCGGGCGAGCAGTACTTC.